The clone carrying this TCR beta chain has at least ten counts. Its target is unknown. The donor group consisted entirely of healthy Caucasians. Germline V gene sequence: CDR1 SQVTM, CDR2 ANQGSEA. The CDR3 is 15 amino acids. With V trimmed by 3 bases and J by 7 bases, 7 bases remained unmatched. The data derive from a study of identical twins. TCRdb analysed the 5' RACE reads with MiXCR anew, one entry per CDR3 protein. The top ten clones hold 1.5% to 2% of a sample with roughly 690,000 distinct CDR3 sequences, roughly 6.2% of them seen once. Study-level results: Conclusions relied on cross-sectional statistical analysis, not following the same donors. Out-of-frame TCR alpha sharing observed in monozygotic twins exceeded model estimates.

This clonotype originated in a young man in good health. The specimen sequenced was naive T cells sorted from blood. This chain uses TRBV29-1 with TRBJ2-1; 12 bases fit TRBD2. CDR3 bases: TGCAGCGTTGACCCTATGACTAGCGGGAGTAATGAGCAGTTCTTC. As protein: CSVDPMTSGSNEQFF.